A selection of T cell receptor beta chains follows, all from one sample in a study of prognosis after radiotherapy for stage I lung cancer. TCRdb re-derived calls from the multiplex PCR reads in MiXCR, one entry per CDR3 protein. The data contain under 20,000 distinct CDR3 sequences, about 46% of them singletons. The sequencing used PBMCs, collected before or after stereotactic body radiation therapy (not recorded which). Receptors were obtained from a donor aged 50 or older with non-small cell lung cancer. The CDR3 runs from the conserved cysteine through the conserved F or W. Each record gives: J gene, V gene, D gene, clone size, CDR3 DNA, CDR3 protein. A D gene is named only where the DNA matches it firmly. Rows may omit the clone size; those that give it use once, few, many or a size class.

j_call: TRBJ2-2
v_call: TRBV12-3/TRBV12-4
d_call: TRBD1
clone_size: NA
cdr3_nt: TGTGCCAGCAGTTATCGACAGGGATCCACCGGGGAGCTGTTTTTT
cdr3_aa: CASSYRQGSTGELFF

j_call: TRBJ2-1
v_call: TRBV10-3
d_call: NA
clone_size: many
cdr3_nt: TGTGCCATCAGTGACTACGGAAAGGACAATGAGCAGTTCTTC
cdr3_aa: CAISDYGKDNEQFF

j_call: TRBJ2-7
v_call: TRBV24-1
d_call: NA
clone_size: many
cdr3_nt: TGTGCCACCAGTGTAGGGTCCGGCTACGAGCAGTACTTC
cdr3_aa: CATSVGSGYEQYF

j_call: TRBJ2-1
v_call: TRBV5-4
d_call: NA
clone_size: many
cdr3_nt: TGTGCCAGCAGCCTTCAGACTTTCAATGAGCAGTTCTTC
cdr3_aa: CASSLQTFNEQFF

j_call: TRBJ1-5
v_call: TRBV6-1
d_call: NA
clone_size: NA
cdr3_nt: TGTGCCAGCTTACCTCACCCGGGACTCAGGCTCAATCAGCCCCAGCATTTT
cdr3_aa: CASLPHPGLRLNQPQHF

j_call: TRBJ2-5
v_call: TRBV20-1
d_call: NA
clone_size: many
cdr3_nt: TGCAGTGCAAGGCCCCCCAATAGTCGGTTGGAGACCCAGTACTTC
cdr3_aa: CSARPPNSRLETQYF

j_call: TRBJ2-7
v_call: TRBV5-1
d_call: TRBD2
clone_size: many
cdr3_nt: TGCGCCAGCGGACTAGCGGATGGGTACGAGCAGTACTTC
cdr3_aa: CASGLADGYEQYF

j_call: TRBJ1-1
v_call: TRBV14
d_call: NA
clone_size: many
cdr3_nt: TGTGCCAGCAGCCAGCAGCCGAACACTGAAGCTTTCTTT
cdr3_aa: CASSQQPNTEAFF

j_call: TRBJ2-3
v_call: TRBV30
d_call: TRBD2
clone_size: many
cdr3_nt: TGTGCCTGTTCACGGGGGGGCGATACGCAGTATTTT
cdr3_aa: CACSRGGDTQYF

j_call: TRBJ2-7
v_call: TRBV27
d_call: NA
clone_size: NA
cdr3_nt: TGTGCCAGCTGGGGGGATAGCTCCTACGAGCAGTACTTC
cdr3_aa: CASWGDSSYEQYF

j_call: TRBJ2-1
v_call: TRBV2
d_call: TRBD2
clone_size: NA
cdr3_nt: TGTGCCAGCAGGGAGGGACTATCGGGAGGAGATGAGCAGTTCTTC
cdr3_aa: CASREGLSGGDEQFF

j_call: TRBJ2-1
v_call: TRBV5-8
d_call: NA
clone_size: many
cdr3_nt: TGTGCCAGCAGCTTATGGGGCCGGGGTGAGCAGTTCTTC
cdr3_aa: CASSLWGRGEQFF

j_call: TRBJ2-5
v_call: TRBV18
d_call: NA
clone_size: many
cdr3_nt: TGTGCCAGCTCACCACTGGGGAGAGTTCAACAAGAGACCCAGTACTTC
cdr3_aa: CASSPLGRVQQETQYF

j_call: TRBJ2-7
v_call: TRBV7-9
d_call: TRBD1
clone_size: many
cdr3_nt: TGTGCCAGCAGCTTTTACGGACGGGACAGGGGGTCAAGGAACGAGCAGTACTTC
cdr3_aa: CASSFYGRDRGSRNEQYF

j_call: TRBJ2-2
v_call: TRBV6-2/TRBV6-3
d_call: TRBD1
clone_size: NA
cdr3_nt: TGTGCCAGCAGTTACAGGACAGGGAACACCGGGGAGCTGTTTTTT
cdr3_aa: CASSYRTGNTGELFF

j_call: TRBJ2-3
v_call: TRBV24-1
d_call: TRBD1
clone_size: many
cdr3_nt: TGTGCCACCAGTGACCCGGGACAGGGGTCCTTTACGCAGTATTTT
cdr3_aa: CATSDPGQGSFTQYF

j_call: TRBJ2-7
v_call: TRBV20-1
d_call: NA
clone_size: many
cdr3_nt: TGCAGTGCTACCGGGAGTTATTACGAGCAGTACTTC
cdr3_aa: CSATGSYYEQYF

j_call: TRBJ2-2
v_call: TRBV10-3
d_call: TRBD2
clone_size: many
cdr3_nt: TGTGCCATCAATACCGGGACTAGCGGTAGGAACACCGGGGAGCTGTTTTTT
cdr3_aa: CAINTGTSGRNTGELFF

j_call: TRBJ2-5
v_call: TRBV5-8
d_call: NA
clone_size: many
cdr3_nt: TGTGCCAGCAGCTGGGGCATGGAGACCCAGTACTTC
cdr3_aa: CASSWGMETQYF

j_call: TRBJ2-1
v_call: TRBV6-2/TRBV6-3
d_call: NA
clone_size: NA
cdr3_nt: TGTGCCAGCAGGGGCAGCTCCTACAATGAGCAGTTCTTC
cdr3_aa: CASRGSSYNEQFF

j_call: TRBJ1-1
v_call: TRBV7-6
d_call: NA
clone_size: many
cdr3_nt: TGTGCCAGCAGATCGGGAACGAACACTGAAGCTTTCTTT
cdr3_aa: CASRSGTNTEAFF

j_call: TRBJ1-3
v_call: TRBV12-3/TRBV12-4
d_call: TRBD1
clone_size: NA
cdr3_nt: TGTGCCAGCAGTTCCGTAGACAGGGGGCTTAACACCATATATTTT
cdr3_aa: CASSSVDRGLNTIYF

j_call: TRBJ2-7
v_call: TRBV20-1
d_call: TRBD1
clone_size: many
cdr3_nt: TGCAGTGCTTCGTACCGGGACAGAGACCACGAGCAGTACTTC
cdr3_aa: CSASYRDRDHEQYF

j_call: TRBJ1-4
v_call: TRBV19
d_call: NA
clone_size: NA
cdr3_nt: TGTGCCAGTAGTGATTTACGGACTGCTCGAGAAAAACTGTTTTTT
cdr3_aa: CASSDLRTAREKLFF

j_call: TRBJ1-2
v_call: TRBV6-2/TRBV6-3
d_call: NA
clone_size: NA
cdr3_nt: TGTGCCAGCAGTTACCTTTCTCGGGGAATCAACTATGGCTACACCTTC
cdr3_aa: CASSYLSRGINYGYTF

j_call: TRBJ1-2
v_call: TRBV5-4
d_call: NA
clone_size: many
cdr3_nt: TGTGCCAGCAGCTTAGGGACTCAACTCCAAGGTGGCTACACCTTC
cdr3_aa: CASSLGTQLQGGYTF

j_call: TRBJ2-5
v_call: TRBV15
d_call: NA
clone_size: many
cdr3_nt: TGTGCCACCAGCAGAGATCACGGGACCCAGTACTTC
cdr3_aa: CATSRDHGTQYF

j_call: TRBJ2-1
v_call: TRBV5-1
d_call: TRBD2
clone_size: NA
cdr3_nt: TGCGCCAGCAGCTTTGATTTCGGGACTAGCGTTGGGAATGAACAGTTCTTC
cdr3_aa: CASSFDFGTSVGNEQFF

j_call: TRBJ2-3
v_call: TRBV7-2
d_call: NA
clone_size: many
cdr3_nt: TGTGCCAGCAGTCAGATAGCCTCGTCGTTCCCAGATACGCAGTATTTT
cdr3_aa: CASSQIASSFPDTQYF

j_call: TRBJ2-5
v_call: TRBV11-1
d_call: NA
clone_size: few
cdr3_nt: TGTGCCAGCAGCTTAGGTACAAAAGAGACCCAGTACTTC
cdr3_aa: CASSLGTKETQYF

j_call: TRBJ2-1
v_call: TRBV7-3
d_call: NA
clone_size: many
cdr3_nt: TGTGCCAGCAGCATCGGTGGGAGCCAAGAGGATGAGCAGTTCTTC
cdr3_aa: CASSIGGSQEDEQFF

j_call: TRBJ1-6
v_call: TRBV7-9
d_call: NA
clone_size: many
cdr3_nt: TGTGCCAGCAGCTACGACGGCAATTCACCCCTCCACTTT
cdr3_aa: CASSYDGNSPLHF

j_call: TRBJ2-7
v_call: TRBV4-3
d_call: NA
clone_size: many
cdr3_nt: TGCGCCAGCAACCAAAGTGGCGGGGAAGGTTACGAGCAGTACTTC
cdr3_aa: CASNQSGGEGYEQYF

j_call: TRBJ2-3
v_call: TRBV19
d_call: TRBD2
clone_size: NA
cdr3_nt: TGTGCCAGCGCGACTAGCGGGGGGACTGGGATCACAGATACGCAGTATTTT
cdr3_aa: CASATSGGTGITDTQYF

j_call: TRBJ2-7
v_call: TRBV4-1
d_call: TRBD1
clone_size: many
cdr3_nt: TGCGCCAGCAGCCTTATTGGGACAGGGGCCTCATACGAGCAGTACTTC
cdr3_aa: CASSLIGTGASYEQYF

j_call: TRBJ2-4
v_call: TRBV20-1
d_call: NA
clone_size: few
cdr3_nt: TGCAGTGCTTCGACCCAAGAGCTAGCCAAAAACATTCAGTACTTC
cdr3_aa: CSASTQELAKNIQYF

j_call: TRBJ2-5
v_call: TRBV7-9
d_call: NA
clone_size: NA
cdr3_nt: TGTGCCAGCAGCCCCCTCGGAGTTGGGACCCAGTACTTC
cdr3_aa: CASSPLGVGTQYF